The sample holds a few counts of the clone carrying this T cell receptor beta chain. This clone may be a read error of a much larger clone one base away. Trimming pared 3 bases from V and 10 bases from J, leaving 10 bases between. CDR1 and CDR2 (germline): DFQATT, SNEGSKA (reference sequence). The CDR3 is made up of 11 amino acids. RNA transcripts provided the source from which TCR beta CDR3 regions were amplified. TCR CDR3 underwent first-round RT-PCR with the HTBI primer set. A single record per CDR3 protein comes from TCRdb applying MiXCR to the multiplex PCR reads. In the table there are some 600,000 distinct CDR3 sequences, over 11% of which are singletons. The data were obtained in a study of T cells in Graves' hyperthyroidism and ophthalmopathy.

V gene TRBV20-1 combines with J gene TRBJ2-1; the D is unclear. Specimen: blood. The receptor was isolated from a woman younger than 45 with Graves' hyperthyroidism that later progressed to Graves' ophthalmopathy. The CDR3, as DNA: TGCAGTGCTAGTCAACCCAACGAGCAGTTCTTC. Protein sequence: CSASQPNEQFF.